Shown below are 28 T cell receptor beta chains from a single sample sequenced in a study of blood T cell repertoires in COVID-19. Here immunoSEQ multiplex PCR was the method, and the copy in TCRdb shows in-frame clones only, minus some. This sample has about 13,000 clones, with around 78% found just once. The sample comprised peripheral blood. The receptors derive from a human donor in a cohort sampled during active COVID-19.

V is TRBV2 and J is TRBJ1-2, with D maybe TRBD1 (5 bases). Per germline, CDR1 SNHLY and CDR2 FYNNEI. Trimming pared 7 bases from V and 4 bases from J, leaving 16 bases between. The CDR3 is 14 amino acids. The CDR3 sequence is CASTIAQGTYGYTF. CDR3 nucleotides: TGTGCCAGCACTATCGCCCAGGGTACCTATGGCTACACCTTC.

The CDR3 protein is CASRNTPGANVLTF. In DNA form, the CDR3 reads TGTGCCAGCAGAAACACCCCTGGGGCCAACGTCCTGACTTTC. The genes are TRBV6-5 and TRBJ2-6; D is undetermined. Deletions cut 6 bases from V and 2 bases from J, with 8 bases between. The germline V gene has CDR1 MNHEY and CDR2 SVGAGI. The CDR3 has 14 amino acids.

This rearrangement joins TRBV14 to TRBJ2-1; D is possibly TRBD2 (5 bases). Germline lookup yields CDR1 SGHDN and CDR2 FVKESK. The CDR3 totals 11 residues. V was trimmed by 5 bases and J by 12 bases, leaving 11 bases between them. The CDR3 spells CASSFGLTQFF. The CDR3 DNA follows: TGTGCCAGCAGCTTCGGACTCACGCAGTTCTTC.

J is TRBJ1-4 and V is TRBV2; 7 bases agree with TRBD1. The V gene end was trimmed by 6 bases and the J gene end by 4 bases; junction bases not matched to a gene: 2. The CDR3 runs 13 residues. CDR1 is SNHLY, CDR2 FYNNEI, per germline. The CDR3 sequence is CASRRDSNEKLFF. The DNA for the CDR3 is TGTGCCAGCAGAAGGGACAGTAATGAAAAACTGTTTTTT.

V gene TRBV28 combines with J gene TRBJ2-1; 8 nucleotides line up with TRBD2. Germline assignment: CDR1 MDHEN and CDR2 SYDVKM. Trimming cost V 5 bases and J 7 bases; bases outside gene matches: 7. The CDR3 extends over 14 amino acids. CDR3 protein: CASSTGLVVNEQFF. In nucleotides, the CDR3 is TGTGCCAGCAGTACGGGACTAGTTGTAAATGAGCAGTTCTTC.

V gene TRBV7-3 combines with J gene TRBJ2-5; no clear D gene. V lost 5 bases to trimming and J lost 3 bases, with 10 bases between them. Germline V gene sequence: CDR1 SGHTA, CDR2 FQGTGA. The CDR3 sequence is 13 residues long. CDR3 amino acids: CASSNSGEETQYF. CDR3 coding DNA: TGTGCCAGCAGCAATAGTGGAGAAGAGACCCAGTACTTC.

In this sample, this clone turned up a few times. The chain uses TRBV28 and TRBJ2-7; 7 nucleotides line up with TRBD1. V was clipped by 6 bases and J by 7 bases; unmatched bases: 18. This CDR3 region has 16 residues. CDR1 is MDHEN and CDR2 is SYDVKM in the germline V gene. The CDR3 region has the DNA TGTGCCAGCAGCGGCGGGCGTAGGGGGCCATACCGGGAGCAGTACTTC. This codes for CASSGGRRGPYREQYF.

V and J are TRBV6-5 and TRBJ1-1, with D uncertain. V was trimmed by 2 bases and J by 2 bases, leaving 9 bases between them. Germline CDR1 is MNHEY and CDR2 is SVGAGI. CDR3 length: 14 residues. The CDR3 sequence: CASSYQQINTEAFF. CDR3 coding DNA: TGTGCCAGCAGTTACCAACAGATTAACACTGAAGCTTTCTTT.

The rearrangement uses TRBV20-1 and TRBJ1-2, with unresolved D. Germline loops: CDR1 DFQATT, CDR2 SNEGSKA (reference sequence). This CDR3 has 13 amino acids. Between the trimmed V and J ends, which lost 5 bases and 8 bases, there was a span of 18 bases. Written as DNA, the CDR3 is TGCAGTGCTCGTGATCCGGGAGGTGGAGGCTACACCTTC. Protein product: CSARDPGGGGYTF.

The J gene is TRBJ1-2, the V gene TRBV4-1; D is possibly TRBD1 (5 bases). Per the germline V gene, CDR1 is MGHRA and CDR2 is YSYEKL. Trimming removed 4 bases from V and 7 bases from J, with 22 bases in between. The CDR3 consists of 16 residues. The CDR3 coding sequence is TGCGCCAGCAGCCCCGGGTCCAGCATTGTGGGGGGTGGCTACACCTTC. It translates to CASSPGSSIVGGGYTF.

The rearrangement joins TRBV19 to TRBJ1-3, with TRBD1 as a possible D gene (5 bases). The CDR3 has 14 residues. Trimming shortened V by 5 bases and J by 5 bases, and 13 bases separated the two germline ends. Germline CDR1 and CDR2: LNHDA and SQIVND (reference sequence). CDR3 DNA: TGTGCCAGTAGTTTGCGGACAAGCCGAAACACCATATATTTT. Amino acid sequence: CASSLRTSRNTIYF.

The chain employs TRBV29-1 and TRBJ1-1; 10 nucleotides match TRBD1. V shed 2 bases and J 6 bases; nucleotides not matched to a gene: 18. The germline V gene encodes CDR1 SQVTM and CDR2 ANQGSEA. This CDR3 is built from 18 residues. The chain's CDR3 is CSVERPLTGGAPWAEAFF. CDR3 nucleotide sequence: TGCAGCGTTGAACGCCCCTTGACAGGGGGCGCCCCCTGGGCTGAAGCTTTCTTT.

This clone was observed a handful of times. The DNA of the CDR3 is TGTGCCACAACACAATACAATGAGCAGTTCTTC. Its protein is CATTQYNEQFF. The gene calls are TRBV12-3 or TRBV12-4 and TRBJ2-1, with D unclear. The V gene lost 10 bases and the J gene lost 4 bases, with 8 bases spanning the gap. The CDR3 loop spans 11 amino acids.

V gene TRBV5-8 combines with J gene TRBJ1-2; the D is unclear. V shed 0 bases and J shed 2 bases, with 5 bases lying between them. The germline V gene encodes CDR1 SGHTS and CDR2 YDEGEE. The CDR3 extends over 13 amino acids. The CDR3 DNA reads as TGTGCCAGCAGCTTGGGGCGGAACTATGGCTACACCTTC. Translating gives CASSLGRNYGYTF. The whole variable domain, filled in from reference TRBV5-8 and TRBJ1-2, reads EAGVTQSPTHLIKTRGQQATLRCSPISGHTSVYWYQQALGLGLQFLLWYDEGEERNRGNFPPRFSGRQFPNYSSELNVNALELEDSALYLCASSLGRNYGYTFGSGTRLTVV.

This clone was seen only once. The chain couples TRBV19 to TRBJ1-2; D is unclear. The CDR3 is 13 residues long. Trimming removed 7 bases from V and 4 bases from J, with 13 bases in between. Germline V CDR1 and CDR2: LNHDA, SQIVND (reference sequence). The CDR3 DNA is TGTGCCAGTACCGTTAACAGAGTCTATGGCTACACCTTC. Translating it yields CASTVNRVYGYTF.

The CDR3 region is CASSPGTGGYEQYF. CDR3 nucleotides: TGTGCCAGCAGCCCAGGGACAGGGGGCTACGAGCAGTACTTC. The V gene is TRBV11-1, the J gene TRBJ2-7; 11 bases line up with TRBD1. The germline gives CDR1 SGHAT, CDR2 FQDESV (reference sequence). With V trimmed by 5 bases and J by 3 bases, 3 bases remained unmatched. The CDR3 covers 14 residues.

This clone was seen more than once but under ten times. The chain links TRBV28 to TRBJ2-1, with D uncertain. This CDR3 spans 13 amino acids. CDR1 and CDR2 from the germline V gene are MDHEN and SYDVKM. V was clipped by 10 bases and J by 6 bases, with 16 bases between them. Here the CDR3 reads CATTEFLINEQFF. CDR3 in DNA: TGTGCCACCACAGAATTCCTGATCAATGAGCAGTTCTTC.

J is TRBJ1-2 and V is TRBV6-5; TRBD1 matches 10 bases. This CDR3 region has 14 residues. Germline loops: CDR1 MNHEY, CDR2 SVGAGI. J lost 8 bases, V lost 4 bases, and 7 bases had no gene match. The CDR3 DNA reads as TGTGCCAGCAGTTCCGGGACAGGGGTGCGAGGCTACACCTTC. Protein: CASSSGTGVRGYTF.

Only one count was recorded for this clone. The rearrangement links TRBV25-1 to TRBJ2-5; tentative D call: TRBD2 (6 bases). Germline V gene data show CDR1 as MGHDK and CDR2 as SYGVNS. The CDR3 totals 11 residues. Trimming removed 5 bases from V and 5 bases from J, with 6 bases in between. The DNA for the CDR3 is TGTGCCAGCAGTCGGGGGGAGACCCAGTACTTC. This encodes CASSRGETQYF.

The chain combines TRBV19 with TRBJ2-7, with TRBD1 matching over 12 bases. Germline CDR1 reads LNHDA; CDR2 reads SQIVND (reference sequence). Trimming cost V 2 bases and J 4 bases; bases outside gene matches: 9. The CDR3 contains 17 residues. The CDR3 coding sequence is TGTGCCAGTAGTATACCGCCGGGACAGGGGGCGAGGTACGAGCAGTACTTC. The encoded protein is CASSIPPGQGARYEQYF.

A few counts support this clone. The chain's CDR3 is CASGRDYKETQYF. The CDR3 DNA follows: TGTGCCAGCGGCCGGGACTATAAAGAGACCCAGTACTTC. The gene calls are TRBV5-4 and TRBJ2-5; 7 positions match TRBD2. Per germline, CDR1 SGHNT and CDR2 YYREEE (reference sequence). The CDR3 extends over 13 amino acids. V lost 7 bases, J lost 3 bases, and 6 bases stayed unmatched.

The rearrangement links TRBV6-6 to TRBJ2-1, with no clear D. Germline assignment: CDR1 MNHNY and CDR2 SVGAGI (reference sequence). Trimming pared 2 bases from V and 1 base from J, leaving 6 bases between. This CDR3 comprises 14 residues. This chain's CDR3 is CASSYAGSYNEQFF. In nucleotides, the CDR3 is TGTGCCAGCAGTTACGCAGGTTCCTACAATGAGCAGTTCTTC.

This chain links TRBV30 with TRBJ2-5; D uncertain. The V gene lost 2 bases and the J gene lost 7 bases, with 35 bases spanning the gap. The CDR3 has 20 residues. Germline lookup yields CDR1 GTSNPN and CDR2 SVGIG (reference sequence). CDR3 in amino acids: CAWSPRISEVIVGEKRTQYF. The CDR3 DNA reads TGTGCCTGGAGTCCACGGATCTCCGAGGTCATAGTCGGCGAAAAGAGGACCCAGTACTTC. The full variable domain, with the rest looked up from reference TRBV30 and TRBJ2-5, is SQTIHQWPATLVQPVGSPLSLECTVEGTSNPNLYWYRQAAGRGLQLLFYSVGIGQISSEVPQNLSASRPQDRQFILSSKKLLLSDSGFYLCAWSPRISEVIVGEKRTQYFGPGTRLLVL.

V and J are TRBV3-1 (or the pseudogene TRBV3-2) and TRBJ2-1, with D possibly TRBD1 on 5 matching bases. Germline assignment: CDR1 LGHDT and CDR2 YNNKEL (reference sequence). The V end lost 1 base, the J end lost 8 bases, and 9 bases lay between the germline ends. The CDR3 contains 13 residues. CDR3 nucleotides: TGTGCCAGCAGCCAAGGGACAAACGATGAGCAGTTCTTC. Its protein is CASSQGTNDEQFF.

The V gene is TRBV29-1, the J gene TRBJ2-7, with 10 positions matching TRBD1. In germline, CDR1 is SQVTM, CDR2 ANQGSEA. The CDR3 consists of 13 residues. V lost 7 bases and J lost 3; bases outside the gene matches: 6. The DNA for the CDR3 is TGCAGCGCCACCGGACAGGGGGACTACGAGCAGTACTTC. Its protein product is CSATGQGDYEQYF.

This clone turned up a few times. The chain's CDR3 is CASSYPSTGELFF. CDR3 in DNA: TGTGCCAGCAGTTACCCCAGCACCGGGGAGCTGTTTTTT. J is TRBJ2-2 and V is TRBV25-1; D is ambiguous. This CDR3 contains 13 residues. Looked up from germline, CDR1 is MGHDK and CDR2 is SYGVNS. Trimming removed 5 bases from V and 4 bases from J, with 8 bases in between.

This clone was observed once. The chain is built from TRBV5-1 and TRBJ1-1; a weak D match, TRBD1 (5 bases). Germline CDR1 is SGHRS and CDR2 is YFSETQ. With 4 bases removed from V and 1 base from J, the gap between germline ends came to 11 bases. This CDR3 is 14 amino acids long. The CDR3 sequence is CASSPGGGNTEAFF. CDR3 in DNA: TGCGCCAGCAGCCCCGGGGGGGGGAACACTGAAGCTTTCTTT.

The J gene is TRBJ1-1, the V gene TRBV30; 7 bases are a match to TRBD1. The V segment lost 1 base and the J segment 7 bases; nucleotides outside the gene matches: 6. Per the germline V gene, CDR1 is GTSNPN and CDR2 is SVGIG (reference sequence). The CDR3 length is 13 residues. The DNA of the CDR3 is TGTGCCTGGAGTGCCAAGGGGACAGTTGAAGCTTTCTTT. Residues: CAWSAKGTVEAFF.